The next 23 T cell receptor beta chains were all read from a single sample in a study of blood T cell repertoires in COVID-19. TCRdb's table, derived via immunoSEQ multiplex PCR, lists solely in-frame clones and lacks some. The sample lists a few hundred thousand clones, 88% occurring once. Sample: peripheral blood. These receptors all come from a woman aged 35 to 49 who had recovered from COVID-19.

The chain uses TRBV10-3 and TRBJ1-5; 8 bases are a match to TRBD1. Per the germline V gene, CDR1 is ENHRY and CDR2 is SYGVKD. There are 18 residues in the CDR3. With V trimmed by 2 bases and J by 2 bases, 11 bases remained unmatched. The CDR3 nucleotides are TGTGCCATCAGTGAGGGCCAGGGGGCGCGGTTCGGCAATCAGCCCCAGCATTTT. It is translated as CAISEGQGARFGNQPQHF.

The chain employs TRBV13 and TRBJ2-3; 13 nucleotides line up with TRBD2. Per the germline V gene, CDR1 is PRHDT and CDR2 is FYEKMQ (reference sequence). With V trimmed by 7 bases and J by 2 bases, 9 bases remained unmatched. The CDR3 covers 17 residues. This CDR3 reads CASTPGGTSGNTDTQYF. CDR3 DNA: TGTGCCAGCACCCCCGGGGGGACTAGCGGGAACACAGATACGCAGTATTTT.

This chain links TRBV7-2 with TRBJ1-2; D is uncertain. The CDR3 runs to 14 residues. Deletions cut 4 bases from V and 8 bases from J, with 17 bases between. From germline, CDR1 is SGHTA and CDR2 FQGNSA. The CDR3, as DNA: TGTGCCAGCAGCTCGACACCCGAAGGGAGAGGCTACACCTTC. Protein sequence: CASSSTPEGRGYTF. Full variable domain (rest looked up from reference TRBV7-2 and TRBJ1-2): GAGVSQSPSNKVTEKGKDVELRCDPISGHTALYWYRQSLGQGLEFLIYFQGNSAPDKSGLPSDRFSAERTGGSVSTLTIQRTQQEDSAVYLCASSSTPEGRGYTFGSGTRLTVV.

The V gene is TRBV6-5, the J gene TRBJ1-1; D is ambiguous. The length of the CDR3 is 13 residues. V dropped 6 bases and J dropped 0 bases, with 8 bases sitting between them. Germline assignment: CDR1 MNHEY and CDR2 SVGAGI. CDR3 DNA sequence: TGTGCCAGCAGAGGTAGCTTGAACACTGAAGCTTTCTTT. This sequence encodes CASRGSLNTEAFF.

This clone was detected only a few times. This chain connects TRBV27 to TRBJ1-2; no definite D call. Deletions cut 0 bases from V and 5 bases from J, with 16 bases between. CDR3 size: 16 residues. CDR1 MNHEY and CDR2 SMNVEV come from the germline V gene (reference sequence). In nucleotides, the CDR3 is TGTGCCAGCAGTTTATCAGGCGGCAGAGCCCTTTATGGCTACACCTTC. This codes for CASSLSGGRALYGYTF.

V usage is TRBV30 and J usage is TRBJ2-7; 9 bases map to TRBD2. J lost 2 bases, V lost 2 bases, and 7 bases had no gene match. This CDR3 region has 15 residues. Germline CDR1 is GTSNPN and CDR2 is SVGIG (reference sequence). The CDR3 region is CAWSLGGRAAYEQYF. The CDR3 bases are TGTGCCTGGAGTCTGGGCGGGAGGGCGGCCTACGAGCAGTACTTC.

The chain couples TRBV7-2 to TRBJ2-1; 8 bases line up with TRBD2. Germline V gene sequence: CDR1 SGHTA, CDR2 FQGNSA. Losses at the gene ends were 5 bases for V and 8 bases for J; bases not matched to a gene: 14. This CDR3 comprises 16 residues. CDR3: CASSTFGTRGNDEQFF. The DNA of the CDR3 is TGTGCCAGCAGCACTTTTGGGACTAGGGGCAACGATGAGCAGTTCTTC.

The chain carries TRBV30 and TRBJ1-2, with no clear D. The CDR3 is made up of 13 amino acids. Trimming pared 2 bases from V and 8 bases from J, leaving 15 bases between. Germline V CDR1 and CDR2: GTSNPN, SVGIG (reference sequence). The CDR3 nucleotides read TGTGCCTGGAGTAGTGGGTTAGCAAGCGGCTACACCTTC. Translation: CAWSSGLASGYTF.

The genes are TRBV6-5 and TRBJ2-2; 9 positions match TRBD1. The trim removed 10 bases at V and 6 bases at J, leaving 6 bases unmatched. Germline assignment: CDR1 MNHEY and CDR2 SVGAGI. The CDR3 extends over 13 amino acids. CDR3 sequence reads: CAIRDRVAGELFF. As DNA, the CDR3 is TGTGCCATCCGGGACAGGGTGGCCGGGGAGCTGTTTTTT.

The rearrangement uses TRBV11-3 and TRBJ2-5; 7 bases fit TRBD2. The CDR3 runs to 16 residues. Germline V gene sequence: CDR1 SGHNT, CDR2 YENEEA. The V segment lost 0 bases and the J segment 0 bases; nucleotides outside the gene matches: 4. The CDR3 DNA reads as TGTGCCAGCAGCTTAGATAGACGGGGGGACCAAGAGACCCAGTACTTC. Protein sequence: CASSLDRRGDQETQYF.

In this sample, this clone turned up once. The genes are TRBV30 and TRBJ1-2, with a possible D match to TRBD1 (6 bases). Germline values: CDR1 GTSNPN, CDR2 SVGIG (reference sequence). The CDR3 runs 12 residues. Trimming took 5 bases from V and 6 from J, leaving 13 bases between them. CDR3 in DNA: TGTGCCTGGGTGGTGGGGGGGCATGGCTACACCTTC. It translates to CAWVVGGHGYTF.

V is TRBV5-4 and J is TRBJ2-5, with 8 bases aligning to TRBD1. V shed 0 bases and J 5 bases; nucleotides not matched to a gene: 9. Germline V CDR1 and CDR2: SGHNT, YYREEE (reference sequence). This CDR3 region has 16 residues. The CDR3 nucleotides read TGTGCCAGCAGCTTGGTGGTCGACAGGGGTGTGGAGACCCAGTACTTC. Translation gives CASSLVVDRGVETQYF.

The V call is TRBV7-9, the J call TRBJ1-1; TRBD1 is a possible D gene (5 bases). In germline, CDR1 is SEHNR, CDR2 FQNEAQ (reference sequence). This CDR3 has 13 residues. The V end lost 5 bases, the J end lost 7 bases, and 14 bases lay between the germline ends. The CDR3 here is CASSRIGASEAFF. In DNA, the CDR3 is TGTGCCAGCAGCCGGATAGGGGCTAGTGAAGCTTTCTTT. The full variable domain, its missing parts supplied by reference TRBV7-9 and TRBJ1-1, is DTGVSQNPRHKITKRGQNVTFRCDPISEHNRLYWYRQTLGQGPEFLTYFQNEAQLEKSRLLSDRFSAERPKGSFSTLEIQRTEQGDSAMYLCASSRIGASEAFFGQGTRLTVV.

The CDR3 protein is CASSTGLAGEETQYF. The CDR3 DNA reads as TGCGCCAGCAGCACGGGACTAGCGGGAGAAGAGACCCAGTACTTC. The chain has TRBV5-1 and TRBJ2-5; 14 bases agree with TRBD2. CDR1 SGHRS and CDR2 YFSETQ come from the germline V gene. V was clipped by 4 bases and J by 3 bases; unmatched bases: 2. CDR3 length: 15 amino acids.

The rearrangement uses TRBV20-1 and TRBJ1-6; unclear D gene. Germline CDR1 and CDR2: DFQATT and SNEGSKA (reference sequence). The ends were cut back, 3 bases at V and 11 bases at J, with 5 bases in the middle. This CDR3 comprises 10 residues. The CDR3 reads CSARGPPLHF. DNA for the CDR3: TGCAGTGCTAGGGGCCCACCCCTCCACTTT.

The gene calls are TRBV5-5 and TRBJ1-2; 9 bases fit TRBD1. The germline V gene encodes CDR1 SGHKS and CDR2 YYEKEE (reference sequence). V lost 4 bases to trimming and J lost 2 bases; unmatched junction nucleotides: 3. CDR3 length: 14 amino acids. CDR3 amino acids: CASSRDRVNYGYTF. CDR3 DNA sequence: TGTGCCAGCAGCCGGGACAGGGTAAACTATGGCTACACCTTC. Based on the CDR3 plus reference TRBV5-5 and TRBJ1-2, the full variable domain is DAGVTQSPTHLIKTRGQQVTLRCSPISGHKSVSWYQQVLGQGPQFIFQYYEKEERGRGNFPDRFSARQFPNYSSELNVNALLLGDSALYLCASSRDRVNYGYTFGSGTRLTVV.

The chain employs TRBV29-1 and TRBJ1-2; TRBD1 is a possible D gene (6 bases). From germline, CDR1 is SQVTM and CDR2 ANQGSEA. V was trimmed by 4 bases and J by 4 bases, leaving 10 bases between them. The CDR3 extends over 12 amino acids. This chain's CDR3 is CSVGGGGYGYTF. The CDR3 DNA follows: TGCAGCGTTGGAGGGGGGGGCTATGGCTACACCTTC.

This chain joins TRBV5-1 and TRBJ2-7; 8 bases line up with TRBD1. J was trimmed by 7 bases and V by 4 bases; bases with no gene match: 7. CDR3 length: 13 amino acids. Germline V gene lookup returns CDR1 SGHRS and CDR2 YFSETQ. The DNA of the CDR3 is TGCGCCAGCAGCCCTGGGACAGGTGGAGAGCAGTACTTC. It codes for CASSPGTGGEQYF.

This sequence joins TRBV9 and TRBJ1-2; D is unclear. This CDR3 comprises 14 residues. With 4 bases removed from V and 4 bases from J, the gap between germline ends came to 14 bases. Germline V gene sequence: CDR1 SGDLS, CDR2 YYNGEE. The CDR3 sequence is CASSTGGSVYGYTF. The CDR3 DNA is TGTGCCAGCAGCACGGGCGGGAGCGTCTATGGCTACACCTTC.

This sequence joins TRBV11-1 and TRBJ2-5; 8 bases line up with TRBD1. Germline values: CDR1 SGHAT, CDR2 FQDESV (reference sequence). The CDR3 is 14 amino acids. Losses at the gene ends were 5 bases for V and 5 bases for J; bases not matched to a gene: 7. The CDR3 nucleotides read TGTGCCAGCAGCAAGCAGGGGGCGGGGGAGACCCAGTACTTC. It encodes CASSKQGAGETQYF.

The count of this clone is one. The CDR3 coding sequence is TGTGCCTGGAGTGTCGGGGGAGAGCAGTACTTC. Translation: CAWSVGGEQYF. V and J are TRBV30 and TRBJ2-7, with TRBD2 as a possible D gene (6 bases). The CDR3 loop spans 11 amino acids. V shed 0 bases and J shed 7 bases, with 7 bases lying between them. Germline CDR1 reads GTSNPN; CDR2 reads SVGIG (reference sequence).

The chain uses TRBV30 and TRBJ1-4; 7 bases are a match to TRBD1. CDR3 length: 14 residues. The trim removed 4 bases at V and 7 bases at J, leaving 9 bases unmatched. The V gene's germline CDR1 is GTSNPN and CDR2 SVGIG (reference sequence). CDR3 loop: CAWNPDRLGEKLFF. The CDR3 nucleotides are TGTGCCTGGAACCCGGACAGGTTGGGTGAAAAACTGTTTTTT.

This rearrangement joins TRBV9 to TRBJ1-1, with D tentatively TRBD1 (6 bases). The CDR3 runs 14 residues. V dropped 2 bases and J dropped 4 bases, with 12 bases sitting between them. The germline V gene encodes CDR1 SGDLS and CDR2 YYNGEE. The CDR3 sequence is CASSVSRGGTEAFF. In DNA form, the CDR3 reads TGTGCCAGCAGCGTGTCCCGAGGGGGCACTGAAGCTTTCTTT.